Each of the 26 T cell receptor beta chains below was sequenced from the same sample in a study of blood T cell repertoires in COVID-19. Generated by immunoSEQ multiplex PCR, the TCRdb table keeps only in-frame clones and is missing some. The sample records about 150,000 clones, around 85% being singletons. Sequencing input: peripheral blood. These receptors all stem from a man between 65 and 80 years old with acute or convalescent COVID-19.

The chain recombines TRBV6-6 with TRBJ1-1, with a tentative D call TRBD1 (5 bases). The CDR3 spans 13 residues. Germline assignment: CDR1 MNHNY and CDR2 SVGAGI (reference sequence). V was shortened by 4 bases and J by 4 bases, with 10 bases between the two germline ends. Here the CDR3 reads CASSFQGGTEAFF. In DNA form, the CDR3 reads TGTGCCAGCAGTTTTCAGGGAGGCACTGAAGCTTTCTTT.

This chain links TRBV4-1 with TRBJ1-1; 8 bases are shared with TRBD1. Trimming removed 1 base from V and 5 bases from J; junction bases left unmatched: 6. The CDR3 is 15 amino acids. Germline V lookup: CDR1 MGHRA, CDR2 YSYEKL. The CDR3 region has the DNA TGCGCCAGCAGCCAAGTCCCAGGGGGCGGAACTGAAGCTTTCTTT. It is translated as CASSQVPGGGTEAFF.

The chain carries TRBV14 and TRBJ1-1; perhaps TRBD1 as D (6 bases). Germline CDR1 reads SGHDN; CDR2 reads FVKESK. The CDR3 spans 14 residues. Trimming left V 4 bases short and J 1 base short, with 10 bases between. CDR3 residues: CASSRTGKNTEAFF. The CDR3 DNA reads TGTGCCAGCAGCCGAACAGGGAAGAACACTGAAGCTTTCTTT.

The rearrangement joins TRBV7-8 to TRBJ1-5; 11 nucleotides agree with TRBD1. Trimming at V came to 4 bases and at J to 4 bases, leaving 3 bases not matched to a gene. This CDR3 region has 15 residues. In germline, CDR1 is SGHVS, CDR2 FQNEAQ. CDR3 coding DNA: TGTGCCAGCAGCTCCGGGACAGGGGGAAATCAGCCCCAGCATTTT. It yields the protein CASSSGTGGNQPQHF.

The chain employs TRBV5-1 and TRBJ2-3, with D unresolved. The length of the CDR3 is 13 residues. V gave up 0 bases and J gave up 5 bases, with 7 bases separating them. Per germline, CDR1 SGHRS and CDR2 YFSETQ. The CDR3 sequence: CASSLVAQDTQYF. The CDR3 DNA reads TGCGCCAGCAGCTTGGTAGCCCAAGATACGCAGTATTTT.

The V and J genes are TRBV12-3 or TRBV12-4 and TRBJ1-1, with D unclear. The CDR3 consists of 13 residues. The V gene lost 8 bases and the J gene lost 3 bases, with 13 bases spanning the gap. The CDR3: CASPGGGDTEAFF. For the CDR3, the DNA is TGTGCCAGCCCCGGCGGCGGGGACACTGAAGCTTTCTTT.

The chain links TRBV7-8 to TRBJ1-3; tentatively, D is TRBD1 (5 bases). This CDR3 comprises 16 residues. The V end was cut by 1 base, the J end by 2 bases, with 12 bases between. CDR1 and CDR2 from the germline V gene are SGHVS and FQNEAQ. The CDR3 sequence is CASSLVGGDAGNTIYF. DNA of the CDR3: TGTGCCAGCAGCTTAGTCGGGGGGGACGCTGGAAACACCATATATTTT.

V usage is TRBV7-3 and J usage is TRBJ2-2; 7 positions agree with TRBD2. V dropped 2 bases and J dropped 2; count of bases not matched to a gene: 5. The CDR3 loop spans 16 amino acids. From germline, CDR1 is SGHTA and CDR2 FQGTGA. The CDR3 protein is CASSLGSSGNTGELFF. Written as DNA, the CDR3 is TGTGCCAGCAGCTTAGGTTCTAGCGGCAACACCGGGGAGCTGTTTTTT.

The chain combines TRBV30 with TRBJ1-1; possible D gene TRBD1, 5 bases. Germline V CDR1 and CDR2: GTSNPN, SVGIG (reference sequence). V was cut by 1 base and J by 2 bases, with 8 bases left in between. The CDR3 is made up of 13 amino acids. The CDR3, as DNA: TGTGCCTGGAGTGGGGGGGGAAACACTGAAGCTTTCTTT. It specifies CAWSGGGNTEAFF.

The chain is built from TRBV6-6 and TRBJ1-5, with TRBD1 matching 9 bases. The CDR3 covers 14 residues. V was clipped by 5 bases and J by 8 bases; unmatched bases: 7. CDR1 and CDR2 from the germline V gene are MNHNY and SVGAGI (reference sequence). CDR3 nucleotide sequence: TGTGCCAGCAGTCAAGGACAGGGGAAGGAGCCCCAGCATTTT. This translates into CASSQGQGKEPQHF.

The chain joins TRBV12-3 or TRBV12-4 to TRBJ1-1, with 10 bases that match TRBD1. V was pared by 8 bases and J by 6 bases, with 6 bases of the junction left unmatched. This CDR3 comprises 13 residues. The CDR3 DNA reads TGTGCCAGCTCCAGACAGGGGGCCGCTGAAGCTTTCTTT. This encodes CASSRQGAAEAFF.

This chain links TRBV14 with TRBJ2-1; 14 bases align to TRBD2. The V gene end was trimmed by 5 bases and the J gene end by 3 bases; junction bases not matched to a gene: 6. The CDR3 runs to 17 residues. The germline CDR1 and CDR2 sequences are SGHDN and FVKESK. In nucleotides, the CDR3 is TGTGCCAGCAGCACCGGACTAGCGGGAGGATTCTACAATGAGCAGTTCTTC. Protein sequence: CASSTGLAGGFYNEQFF.

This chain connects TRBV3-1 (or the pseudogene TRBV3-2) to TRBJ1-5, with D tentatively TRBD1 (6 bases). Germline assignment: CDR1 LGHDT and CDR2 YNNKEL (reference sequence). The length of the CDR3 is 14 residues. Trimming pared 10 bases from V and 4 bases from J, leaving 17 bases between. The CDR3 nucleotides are TGTGCCAACTGCCCAACAGGGTTGAATCAGCCCCAGCATTTT. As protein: CANCPTGLNQPQHF.

The CDR3 DNA sequence: TGCAGTGCCCGGAGGGCCGACGAGCAGTACTTC. Residues: CSARRADEQYF. V usage is TRBV20-1 and J usage is TRBJ2-7; weak D call: TRBD2 (6 bases). The CDR3 spans 11 residues. The V gene's germline CDR1 is DFQATT and CDR2 SNEGSKA (reference sequence). V shed 6 bases and J shed 5 bases, with 11 bases lying between them.

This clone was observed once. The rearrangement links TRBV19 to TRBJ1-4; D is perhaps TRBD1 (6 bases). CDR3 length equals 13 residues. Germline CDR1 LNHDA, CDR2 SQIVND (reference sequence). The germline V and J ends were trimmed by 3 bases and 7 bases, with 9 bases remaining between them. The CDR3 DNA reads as TGTGCCAGTAGTATCGCCAGGGGTGAAAAACTGTTTTTT. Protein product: CASSIARGEKLFF.

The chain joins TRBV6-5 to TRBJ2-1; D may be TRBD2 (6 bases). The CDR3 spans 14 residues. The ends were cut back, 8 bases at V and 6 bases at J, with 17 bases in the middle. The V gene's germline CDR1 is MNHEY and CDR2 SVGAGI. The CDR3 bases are TGTGCCAGCCAGTTGGAGGGATCGACCAATGAGCAGTTCTTC. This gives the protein CASQLEGSTNEQFF.

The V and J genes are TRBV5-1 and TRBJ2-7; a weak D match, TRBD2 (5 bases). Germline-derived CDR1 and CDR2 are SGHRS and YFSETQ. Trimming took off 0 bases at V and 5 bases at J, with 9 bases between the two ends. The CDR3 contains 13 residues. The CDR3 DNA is TGCGCCAGCAGCTTGGTAGGAGGACACGAGCAGTACTTC. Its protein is CASSLVGGHEQYF.

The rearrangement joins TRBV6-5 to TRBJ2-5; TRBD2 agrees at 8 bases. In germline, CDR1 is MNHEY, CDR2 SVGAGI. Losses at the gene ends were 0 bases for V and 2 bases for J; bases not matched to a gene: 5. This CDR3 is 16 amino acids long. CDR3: CASSYSLAEGQETQYF. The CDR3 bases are TGTGCCAGCAGTTACTCACTAGCGGAGGGGCAAGAGACCCAGTACTTC.

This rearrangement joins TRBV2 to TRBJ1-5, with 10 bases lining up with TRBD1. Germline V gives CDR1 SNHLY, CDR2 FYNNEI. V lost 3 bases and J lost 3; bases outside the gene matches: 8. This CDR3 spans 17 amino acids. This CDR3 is CASSEFGTGDLNQPQHF. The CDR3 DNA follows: TGTGCCAGCAGTGAGTTCGGGACAGGGGACCTCAATCAGCCCCAGCATTTT.

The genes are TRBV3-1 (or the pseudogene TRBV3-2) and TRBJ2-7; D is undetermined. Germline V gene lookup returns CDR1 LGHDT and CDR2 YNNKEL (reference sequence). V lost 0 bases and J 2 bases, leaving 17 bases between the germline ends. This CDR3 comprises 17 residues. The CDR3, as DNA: TGTGCCAGCAGCCAAGATCCAAACGAGGTTTGGACCTACGAGCAGTACTTC. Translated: CASSQDPNEVWTYEQYF.

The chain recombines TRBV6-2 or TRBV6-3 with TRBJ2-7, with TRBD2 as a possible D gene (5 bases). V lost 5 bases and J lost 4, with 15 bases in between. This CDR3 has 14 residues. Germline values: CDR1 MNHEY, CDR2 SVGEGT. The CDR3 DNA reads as TGTGCCAGCAGTACCCCGCTAGCAGGTTACGAGCAGTACTTC. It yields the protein CASSTPLAGYEQYF.

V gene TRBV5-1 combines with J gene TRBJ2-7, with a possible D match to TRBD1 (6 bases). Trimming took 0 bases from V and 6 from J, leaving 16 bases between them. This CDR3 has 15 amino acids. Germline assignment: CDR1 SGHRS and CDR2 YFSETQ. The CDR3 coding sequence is TGCGCCAGCAGCTTGGCCGGGGCAGGGGTGGGCGAGCAGTACTTC. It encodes CASSLAGAGVGEQYF. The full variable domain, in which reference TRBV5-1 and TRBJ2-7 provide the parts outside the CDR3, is KAGVTQTPRYLIKTRGQQVTLSCSPISGHRSVSWYQQTPGQGLQFLFEYFSETQRNKGNFPGRFSGRQFSNSRSEMNVSTLELGDSALYLCASSLAGAGVGEQYFGPGTRLTVT.

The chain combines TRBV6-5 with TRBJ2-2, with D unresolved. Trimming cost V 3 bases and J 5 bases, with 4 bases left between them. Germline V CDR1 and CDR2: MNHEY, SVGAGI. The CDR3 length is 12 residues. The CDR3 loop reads CASSYRTGELFF. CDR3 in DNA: TGTGCCAGCAGTTATAGAACCGGGGAGCTGTTTTTT.

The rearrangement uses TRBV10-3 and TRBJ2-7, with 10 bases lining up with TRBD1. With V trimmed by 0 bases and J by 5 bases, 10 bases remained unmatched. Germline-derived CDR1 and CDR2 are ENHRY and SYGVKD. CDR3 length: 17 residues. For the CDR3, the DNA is TGTGCCATCAGTGAGTCGGGGGGGACAGGGGTCTCGGACGAGCAGTACTTC. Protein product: CAISESGGTGVSDEQYF.

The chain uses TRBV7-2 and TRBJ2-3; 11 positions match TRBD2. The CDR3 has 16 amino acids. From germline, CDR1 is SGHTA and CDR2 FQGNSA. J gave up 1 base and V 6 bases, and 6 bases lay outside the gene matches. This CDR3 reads CASRLAGGGGTDTQYF. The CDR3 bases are TGTGCCAGCAGGCTAGCGGGAGGAGGGGGCACAGATACGCAGTATTTT.

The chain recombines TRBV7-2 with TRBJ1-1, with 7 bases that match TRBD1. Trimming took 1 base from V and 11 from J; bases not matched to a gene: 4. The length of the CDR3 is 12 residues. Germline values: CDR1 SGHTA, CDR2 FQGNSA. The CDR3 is CASSLVTGSAFF. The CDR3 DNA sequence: TGTGCCAGCAGCTTAGTGACAGGGAGCGCTTTCTTT. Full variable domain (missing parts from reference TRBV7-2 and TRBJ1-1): GAGVSQSPSNKVTEKGKDVELRCDPISGHTALYWYRQSLGQGLEFLIYFQGNSAPDKSGLPSDRFSAERTGGSVSTLTIQRTQQEDSAVYLCASSLVTGSAFFGQGTRLTVV.